The 9 T cell receptor beta chains given below trace back to one sample, sequenced in a study of OX40 agonist ivuxolimab in advanced cancers. The data were produced by immunoSEQ multiplex PCR, yet TCRdb's version contains in-frame clones alone and is incomplete. Altogether some 9,200 clones are present, about 90% being singletons, with the ten largest covering 10% to 15%. The sequencing used CD4+ or CD8+ T cells sorted from blood, collected in a trial of the OX40 agonist ivuxolimab. Every receptor here comes from an adult with an advanced solid tumor such as melanoma, head and neck, liver or kidney cancer.

The chain joins TRBV7-3 to TRBJ1-1; 7 bases agree with TRBD1. With V trimmed by 2 bases and J by 5 bases, 2 bases remained unmatched. There are 13 residues in the CDR3. Germline CDR1 reads SGHTA; CDR2 reads FQGTGA. The CDR3 region is CASSLSTGTEAFF. CDR3 in DNA: TGTGCCAGCAGCTTATCGACAGGGACTGAAGCTTTCTTT.

The table lists this clone with a few counts. This rearrangement joins TRBV11-2 to TRBJ2-2; 11 nucleotides agree with TRBD2. Germline CDR1 reads SGHAT; CDR2 reads FQNNGV. V was pared by 5 bases and J by 6 bases, with 5 bases of the junction left unmatched. The CDR3 loop spans 15 amino acids. This chain's CDR3 is CASSPRTSGSGELFF. The CDR3 nucleotides are TGTGCCAGCAGCCCCCGGACTAGCGGGTCCGGGGAGCTGTTTTTT.

This sequence joins TRBV11-2 and TRBJ2-5; D remains ambiguous. CDR1 is SGHAT and CDR2 is FQNNGV in the germline V gene. This CDR3 has 11 amino acids. V was cut by 5 bases and J by 2 bases, with 3 bases left in between. This chain's CDR3 is CASSAQETQYF. CDR3 nucleotides: TGTGCCAGCAGCGCGCAAGAGACCCAGTACTTC.

The V call is TRBV30, the J call TRBJ1-3; D remains ambiguous. Deletions cut 2 bases from V and 0 bases from J, with 2 bases between. The germline V gene has CDR1 GTSNPN and CDR2 SVGIG (reference sequence). There are 12 residues in the CDR3. CDR3 amino acids: CAWSSSGNTIYF. The CDR3, as DNA: TGTGCCTGGAGTTCCTCTGGAAACACCATATATTTT.

V and J are TRBV20-1 and TRBJ2-5, with D unclear. This CDR3 is 10 amino acids long. CDR1 is DFQATT, CDR2 SNEGSKA, per germline (reference sequence). V gave up 4 bases and J gave up 8 bases, with 8 bases separating them. The CDR3 protein is CSAIVATQYF. The CDR3 region has the DNA TGCAGTGCTATTGTTGCCACCCAGTACTTC.

V usage is TRBV20-1 and J usage is TRBJ1-4; tentative D call: TRBD1 (5 bases). The CDR3 sequence is 10 residues long. Trimming cost V 6 bases and J 8 bases, with 7 bases left between them. CDR1 and CDR2 (germline): DFQATT, SNEGSKA (reference sequence). CDR3 loop: CSAGVEKLFF. The CDR3 DNA reads TGCAGTGCGGGGGTAGAAAAACTGTTTTTT.

This clone was picked up one time. The V gene is TRBV5-5, the J gene TRBJ1-5; no clear D gene. Germline V gene data show CDR1 as SGHKS and CDR2 as YYEKEE (reference sequence). V was clipped by 0 bases and J by 9 bases, with 13 bases between them. This CDR3 is built from 14 residues. CDR3 loop: CASSLEVSVPPQHF. The DNA for the CDR3 is TGTGCCAGCAGCTTGGAGGTCAGTGTGCCGCCCCAGCATTTT.

The chain uses TRBV6-1 and TRBJ2-3, with TRBD2 matching over 11 bases. Germline-derived CDR1 and CDR2 are MNHNS and SASEGT. The CDR3 is made up of 17 amino acids. Losses at the gene ends were 3 bases for V and 0 bases for J; bases not matched to a gene: 5. The CDR3 region has the DNA TGTGCCAGCAGTGAGGGGACTAGCGGCCCCAGCACAGATACGCAGTATTTT. It is translated as CASSEGTSGPSTDTQYF.

The chain is built from TRBV4-1 and TRBJ2-7; TRBD1 might be the D (5 bases). The germline CDR1 and CDR2 sequences are MGHRA and YSYEKL. This CDR3 has 14 residues. V was cut by 4 bases and J by 2 bases, with 12 bases left in between. CDR3 sequence reads: CASSLSQGPYEQYF. CDR3 DNA sequence: TGCGCCAGCAGCCTGAGCCAGGGTCCCTACGAGCAGTACTTC.